This T cell receptor (beta chain) came from a study of T cell responses to AZD1222 COVID-19 vaccine. Assay used: immunoSEQ multiplex PCR; TCRdb lists only in-frame clones, some missing. The sample has 100,000 to 120,000 clones; roughly 80% are singletons. The V gene lost 4 bases and the J gene lost 8 bases, with 15 bases spanning the gap. The germline V gene has CDR1 SGDLS and CDR2 YYNGEE. The CDR3 has 14 residues. The starting material was peripheral blood, obtained on day 0 of AZD1222 vaccination. The sequence came from an adult in good health. The J gene is TRBJ1-4, the V gene TRBV9; D may be TRBD1 (5 bases). The CDR3 DNA reads TGTGCCAGCAGCAGTGGGACCCGGTTGGAAAAACTGTTTTTT. Protein: CASSSGTRLEKLFF.